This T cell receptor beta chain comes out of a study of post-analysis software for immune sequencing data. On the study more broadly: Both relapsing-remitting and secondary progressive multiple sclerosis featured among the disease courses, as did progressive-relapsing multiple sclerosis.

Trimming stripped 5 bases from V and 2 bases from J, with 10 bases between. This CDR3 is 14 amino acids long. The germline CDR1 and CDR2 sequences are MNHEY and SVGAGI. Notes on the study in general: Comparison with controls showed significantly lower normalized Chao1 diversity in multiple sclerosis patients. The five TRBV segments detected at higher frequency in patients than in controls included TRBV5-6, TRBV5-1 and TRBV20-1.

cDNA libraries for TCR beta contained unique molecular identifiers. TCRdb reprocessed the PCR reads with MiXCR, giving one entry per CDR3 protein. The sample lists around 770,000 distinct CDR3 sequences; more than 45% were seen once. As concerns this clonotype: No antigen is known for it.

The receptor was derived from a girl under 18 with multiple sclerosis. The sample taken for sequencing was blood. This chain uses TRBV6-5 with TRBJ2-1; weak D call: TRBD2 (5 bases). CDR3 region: CASSGSVAYNEQFF. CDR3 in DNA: TGTGCCAGCAGTGGGAGTGTGGCCTACAATGAGCAGTTCTTC.